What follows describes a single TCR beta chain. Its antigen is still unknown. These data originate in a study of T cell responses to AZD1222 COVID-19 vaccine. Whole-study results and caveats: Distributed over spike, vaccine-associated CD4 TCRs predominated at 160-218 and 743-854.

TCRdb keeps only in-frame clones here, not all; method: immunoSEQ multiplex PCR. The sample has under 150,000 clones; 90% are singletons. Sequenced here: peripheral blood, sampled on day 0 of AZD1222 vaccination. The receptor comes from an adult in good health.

This chain's CDR3 is CASSLGLAGVWGYNEQFF. As DNA, the CDR3 is TGTGCCAGCAGCTTAGGACTAGCGGGAGTTTGGGGTTACAATGAGCAGTTCTTC. The genes are TRBV7-3 and TRBJ2-1, with 13 bases aligning to TRBD2. The trim removed 2 bases at V and 4 bases at J, leaving 8 bases unmatched. Germline CDR1 is SGHTA and CDR2 is FQGTGA. This CDR3 spans 18 amino acids. The entire variable domain, with the rest obtained from reference TRBV7-3 and TRBJ2-1, is as follows: GAGVSQTPSNKVTEKGKYVELRCDPISGHTALYWYRQSLGQGPEFLIYFQGTGAADDSGLPNDRFFAVRPEGSVSTLKIQRTERGDSAVYLCASSLGLAGVWGYNEQFFGPGTRLTVL.